The source of this TCR beta chain is a study of CD8+ T cells in alopecia areata. Study at large: Twice daily, treated patients received 5 to 10 mg of oral tofacitinib. Treatment ran 6 to 18 months, with 6 months of follow-up afterward. Whole-study findings and limits: Across lesional scalp, and particularly alopecia totalis/universalis, clonality surpassed that of normal scalp.

Comments on this clone: Antigen specificity is unknown.

Once RNA had been extracted, it was reverse transcribed into cDNA to act as the sequencing template. Produced via immunoSEQ multiplex PCR; TCRdb's table is partial and in-frame only. The table shows around 100,000 clones, with 60% occurring only once. J lost 2 bases, V lost 6 bases, and 6 bases had no gene match. The CDR3 covers 14 residues. Per the germline V gene, CDR1 is SEHNR and CDR2 is FQNEAQ (reference sequence). Treatment specified: oral pan-JAK inhibitor, 5-10 mg twice daily. A FACSAria was used to sort CD4+ and CD8+ T cells. These cells came from PBMCs. The J gene is TRBJ2-5, the V gene TRBV7-9; 7 bases fit TRBD1. Sample: CD8+ T cells sorted from blood, taken at approximately week 60, from a patient treated with tofacitinib. This receptor was identified in a human donor with alopecia areata. As DNA, the CDR3 is TGTGCCAGCAGACGGACAGGACCTCAAGAGACCCAGTACTTC. This codes for CASRRTGPQETQYF.